The T cell receptor beta chain described here comes from a study of OX40 agonist ivuxolimab in advanced cancers. Overall study results and limits: More expanded clones were seen, on average, in CD8+ T cells than in CD4+.

The CDR3 runs 14 residues. Trimming pared 0 bases from V and 3 bases from J, leaving 4 bases between. CDR1 SGHTS and CDR2 YDEGEE come from the germline V gene. By sample share, this clone is medium-sized (0.01 to 0.1%). Antigen specificity is unknown. The repertoire was sequenced with immunoSEQ multiplex PCR; TCRdb's copy has only in-frame clones and lacks some. The sample holds about 82,000 clones; almost 90% are singletons and the top ten take roughly 0.71%. This chain connects TRBV5-8 to TRBJ2-6; no definite D call. Sequenced material: CD4+ or CD8+ T cells sorted from blood, taken in a trial of the OX40 agonist ivuxolimab. The receptor comes from an adult with an advanced solid tumor such as melanoma, head and neck, liver or kidney cancer. CDR3 coding DNA: TGTGCCAGCAGCTTGGCCCTTGGGGCCAACGTCCTGACTTTC. Protein: CASSLALGANVLTF.